The present T cell receptor beta chain was sequenced within a study of identical twins. Study-wide points: For monozygotic twins, models underestimated out-of-frame TCR alpha sharing. Conclusions were drawn cross-sectionally by statistical analysis, without following the same donors.

Worth noting for this clonotype: Antigen unknown.

Template switching supplied a universal primer site; unique molecular identifiers were carried on the cDNA. TCRdb processed the 5' RACE reads anew with MiXCR; each CDR3 protein has one entry. The sample lists 310,000 or so distinct CDR3 sequences, more than 6.5% seen once, with approximately 2.1% in the top ten. Germline assignment: CDR1 SGHVS and CDR2 FQNEAQ. The CDR3 length is 16 residues. Trimming removed 0 bases at V and 3 bases at J, with 14 bases between. The same sample was also used in a study of yellow fever vaccine responses in identical twins. That paper adds: Twins showed a vaccine T cell response that reportedly seemed partly convergent, partly personalized.

The rearrangement joins TRBV7-8 to TRBJ1-2, with D possibly matching TRBD1 (6 bases). Sequencing was performed on memory (CD45RO+) T cells sorted from blood. This TCR was recovered from a woman aged 18 to 35 in good health. CDR3 amino acids: CASSLALAGTYYGYTF. The DNA for the CDR3 is TGTGCCAGCAGCTTAGCGCTGGCGGGGACATACTATGGCTACACCTTC.